This passage covers 3 T cell receptor beta chains from one sample sequenced in a study of OX40 agonist ivuxolimab in advanced cancers. Libraries were prepared by immunoSEQ multiplex PCR; TCRdb keeps only in-frame clonotypes and omits some of them. The sample has around 72,000 clones, roughly 80% seen once. The specimen was CD4+ or CD8+ T cells sorted from blood, collected in a trial of the OX40 agonist ivuxolimab. These receptors came from an adult with an advanced solid tumor such as melanoma, head and neck, liver or kidney cancer.

The genes are TRBV10-3 and TRBJ2-7; D unclear. CDR1 is ENHRY, CDR2 SYGVKD, per germline. The CDR3 is 13 amino acids. V was trimmed by 6 bases and J by 3 bases, leaving 12 bases between them. CDR3 sequence (DNA): TGTGCCATCAGCCGCACAAGTTTCTACGAGCAGTACTTC. This encodes CAISRTSFYEQYF.

V is TRBV2 and J is TRBJ2-3, with 8 bases that match TRBD2. Germline V gene sequence: CDR1 SNHLY, CDR2 FYNNEI. There are 16 residues in the CDR3. V was clipped by 4 bases and J by 6 bases; unmatched bases: 12. The CDR3 DNA reads TGTGCCAGCAGTGTGGAACTAGCGGCCTTGGGTGATACGCAGTATTTT. The encoded protein is CASSVELAALGDTQYF.

This clone was counted a single time. The V and J genes are TRBV5-1 and TRBJ2-1; 7 nucleotides line up with TRBD2. CDR3 size: 15 residues. Trimming took 6 bases from V and 0 from J; bases not matched to a gene: 6. The germline gives CDR1 SGHRS, CDR2 YFSETQ. CDR3 in amino acids: CASNPGGTSYNEQFF. In DNA, the CDR3 is TGCGCCAGCAACCCCGGGGGGACCTCCTACAATGAGCAGTTCTTC.